These 18 T cell receptor beta chains share one sample of origin, sequenced in a study of blood T cell repertoires in COVID-19. Profiling relied on immunoSEQ multiplex PCR, and the TCRdb table lists in-frame clones only, not all of them. The data hold 150,000 to 200,000 clones, with more than 75% observed a single time. The sequenced sample was PBMCs or T cells enriched from blood (not recorded which). Receptor source: a human donor with acute COVID-19. The donor label of this sample is uncertain.

This chain joins TRBV27 and TRBJ2-5, with D unclear. CDR1 is MNHEY and CDR2 is SMNVEV in the germline V gene (reference sequence). V was pared by 6 bases and J by 4 bases, with 9 bases between. There are 12 residues in the CDR3. In DNA, the CDR3 is TGTGCCAGCAGCTCGAGCCTAGAGACCCAGTACTTC. This gives the protein CASSSSLETQYF.

This sequence joins TRBV3-1 (or the pseudogene TRBV3-2) and TRBJ2-3, with TRBD2 identical over 8 bases. Germline CDR1 is LGHDT and CDR2 is YNNKEL (reference sequence). The CDR3 totals 14 residues. V shed 5 bases, J shed 2 bases, and the junction held 3 bases outside the gene matches. The CDR3 region has the DNA TGTGCCAGCAGCGCTAGCGGGTTCACAGATACGCAGTATTTT. Translated: CASSASGFTDTQYF.

The chain couples TRBV5-5 to TRBJ1-2; D perhaps matches TRBD1 (6 bases). In germline, CDR1 is SGHKS, CDR2 YYEKEE (reference sequence). The germline V and J ends were trimmed by 4 bases and 3 bases, with 19 bases remaining between them. The CDR3 has 16 residues. CDR3 in amino acids: CASSPEPQGRDYGYTF. DNA for the CDR3: TGTGCCAGCAGCCCGGAGCCCCAGGGGCGCGACTATGGCTACACCTTC.

The chain joins TRBV5-1 to TRBJ2-2, with D hard to call. Germline lookup yields CDR1 SGHRS and CDR2 YFSETQ. The CDR3 loop spans 14 amino acids. Trimming removed 4 bases from V and 5 bases from J, with 12 bases in between. The CDR3 nucleotides read TGCGCCAGCAGCCTGACCGCTAGGACCGGGGAGCTGTTTTTT. This sequence encodes CASSLTARTGELFF.

CDR3 sequence (DNA): TGTGCCAGCTTCCGTACAGGGAGCACCTACGAGCAGTACTTC. It translates to CASFRTGSTYEQYF. The genes are TRBV27 and TRBJ2-7, with D possibly TRBD1 on 6 matching bases. V gave up 8 bases and J gave up 2 bases, with 16 bases separating them. Per germline, CDR1 MNHEY and CDR2 SMNVEV (reference sequence). The CDR3 has 14 residues.

The V call is TRBV3-1 (or the pseudogene TRBV3-2), the J call TRBJ2-5; TRBD1 agrees at 9 bases. Losses at the gene ends were 3 bases for V and 7 bases for J; bases not matched to a gene: 12. CDR1 is LGHDT, CDR2 YNNKEL, per germline (reference sequence). The CDR3 extends over 16 amino acids. CDR3 sequence (DNA): TGTGCCAGCAGCCAGGAGGACAGGGGATTTTTGGGGACCCAGTACTTC. Its protein is CASSQEDRGFLGTQYF.

The chain carries TRBV7-9 and TRBJ2-1, with 7 bases identical to TRBD1. V shed 5 bases, J shed 2 bases, and the junction held 9 bases outside the gene matches. Looked up from germline, CDR1 is SEHNR and CDR2 is FQNEAQ (reference sequence). The CDR3 is 16 amino acids. In nucleotides, the CDR3 is TGTGCCAGCAGCGCAACCCAGGGGGTCGCCTACAATGAGCAGTTCTTC. It is translated as CASSATQGVAYNEQFF.

The chain is built from TRBV9 and TRBJ1-3; D remains ambiguous. The CDR3 consists of 16 residues. V was pared by 0 bases and J by 0 bases, with 10 bases between. The V gene's germline CDR1 is SGDLS and CDR2 YYNGEE. This CDR3 is CASSVAWSSSGNTIYF. CDR3 nucleotide sequence: TGTGCCAGCAGCGTAGCTTGGTCGAGCTCTGGAAACACCATATATTTT.

The CDR3 DNA sequence: TGTGCCAGCAGCTTAGGAGACAGGGTTGGTCAGCCCTACGAGCAGTACTTC. This translates into CASSLGDRVGQPYEQYF. V is TRBV7-9 and J is TRBJ2-7; 7 bases are a match to TRBD1. The CDR3 totals 17 residues. Germline CDR1 is SEHNR and CDR2 is FQNEAQ (reference sequence). After removal of 1 base from V and 2 bases from J, the junction contained 11 bases not matched to a gene.

This chain connects TRBV11-2 to TRBJ1-2; no clear D gene. Germline V CDR1 and CDR2: SGHAT, FQNNGV. Trimming pared 3 bases from V and 7 bases from J, leaving 9 bases between. This CDR3 is built from 12 residues. Written as DNA, the CDR3 is TGTGCCAGCAGCTTGGCGCTAGGTGGCTACACCTTC. Protein sequence: CASSLALGGYTF. The complete variable domain, with remaining parts taken from reference TRBV11-2 and TRBJ1-2, reads EAGVAQSPRYKIIEKRQSVAFWCNPISGHATLYWYQQILGQGPKLLIQFQNNGVVDDSQLPKDRFSAERLKGVDSTLKIQPAKLEDSAVYLCASSLALGGYTFGSGTRLTVV.

The genes are TRBV6-5 and TRBJ1-1, with D possibly TRBD1 on 6 matching bases. V lost 5 bases, J lost 3 bases, and 7 bases lay in between. The germline gives CDR1 MNHEY, CDR2 SVGAGI. CDR3 length: 12 amino acids. The CDR3 sequence: CASSPGDTEAFF. The CDR3 nucleotides are TGTGCCAGCAGTCCAGGGGACACTGAAGCTTTCTTT.

This chain joins TRBV9 and TRBJ2-2, with TRBD1 identical over 7 bases. Looked up from germline, CDR1 is SGDLS and CDR2 is YYNGEE. V lost 0 bases to trimming and J lost 0 bases; unmatched junction nucleotides: 8. CDR3 length equals 18 residues. Written as DNA, the CDR3 is TGTGCCAGCAGCGTAGTGGGACAGAGATCCGCGAACACCGGGGAGCTGTTTTTT. It encodes CASSVVGQRSANTGELFF.

Only a few counts were recorded for this clone. Other DNA sequences from this sample encode an identical CDR3 as well. The rearrangement uses TRBV4-1 and TRBJ1-5; perhaps TRBD1 as D (6 bases). This CDR3 region has 16 residues. With 0 bases removed from V and 3 bases from J, the gap between germline ends came to 12 bases. CDR1 is MGHRA, CDR2 YSYEKL, per germline. CDR3 in amino acids: CASSQDPPGVNQPQHF. The CDR3 DNA follows: TGCGCCAGCAGCCAAGATCCTCCAGGGGTCAATCAGCCCCAGCATTTT.

The V gene is TRBV6-5, the J gene TRBJ2-5, with D perhaps TRBD2 (6 bases). The CDR3 totals 13 residues. Deletions cut 8 bases from V and 3 bases from J, with 13 bases between. Germline V gives CDR1 MNHEY, CDR2 SVGAGI. CDR3 DNA: TGTGCCAGCGGGGGAGGAAGGGAAGAGACCCAGTACTTC. As protein: CASGGGREETQYF.

This clone showed up just once. The CDR3 loop reads CASTAPGGSAKNIQYF. The CDR3 nucleotides read TGTGCCAGCACCGCCCCGGGGGGGAGCGCCAAAAACATTCAGTACTTC. The chain combines TRBV6-6 with TRBJ2-4, with TRBD2 identical over 8 bases. Germline CDR1 reads MNHNY; CDR2 reads SVGAGI (reference sequence). The CDR3 sequence is 16 residues long. Trimming at V came to 7 bases and at J to 1 base, leaving 9 bases not matched to a gene.

This clone was observed once. The rearrangement links TRBV5-1 to TRBJ2-7; 11 nucleotides align to TRBD1. In germline, CDR1 is SGHRS, CDR2 YFSETQ. The length of the CDR3 is 13 residues. J lost 5 bases, V lost 6 bases, and 4 bases had no gene match. In nucleotides, the CDR3 is TGCGCCAGCACGGGACAGGGGGTGAACGAGCAGTACTTC. It encodes CASTGQGVNEQYF.

The rearrangement links TRBV12-3 or TRBV12-4 to TRBJ1-2; D might be TRBD1 (6 bases). This CDR3 comprises 13 residues. The V and J ends lost 5 bases and 6 bases respectively, with 13 bases between them. The CDR3 sequence is CASSLGGTDGYTF. The CDR3, as DNA: TGTGCCAGCAGTCTAGGGGGGACTGATGGCTACACCTTC.

V usage is TRBV19 and J usage is TRBJ2-1; D might be TRBD1 (5 bases). This CDR3 comprises 16 residues. Germline values: CDR1 LNHDA, CDR2 SQIVND (reference sequence). V lost 4 bases to trimming and J lost 0 bases, with 13 bases between them. The chain's CDR3 is CASSTLTASSYNEQFF. The CDR3 DNA sequence: TGTGCCAGTAGTACCTTGACAGCAAGCTCCTACAATGAGCAGTTCTTC. The full variable domain, completed using reference TRBV19 and TRBJ2-1, is DGGITQSPKYLFRKEGQNVTLSCEQNLNHDAMYWYRQDPGQGLRLIYYSQIVNDFQKGDIAEGYSVSREKKESFPLTVTSAQKNPTAFYLCASSTLTASSYNEQFFGPGTRLTVL.